This entry lists 25 T cell receptor beta chains sequenced from one sample in a study of blood T cell repertoires in COVID-19. Repertoires were generated with immunoSEQ multiplex PCR, while TCRdb's copy carries only in-frame clones and drops some. Of 210,000 or so clones listed, 70% to 90% were seen once; the top ten hold around 5.5%. The sequenced sample consisted of peripheral blood. The receptor source for this set is a man in his fifties with COVID-19, enrolled during active disease.

The V gene is TRBV24-1, the J gene TRBJ2-3; D possibly corresponds to TRBD2 (6 bases). This CDR3 comprises 13 residues. CDR1 is KGHDR and CDR2 is SFDVKD in the germline V gene. V shed 7 bases and J shed 4 bases, with 11 bases lying between them. Here the CDR3 DNA reads TGTGCCACCAGAAGGACTATATCAGATACGCAGTATTTT. Its protein is CATRRTISDTQYF.

The J gene is TRBJ1-6, the V gene TRBV19; TRBD1 is a possible D gene (6 bases). The CDR3 length is 14 residues. CDR1 LNHDA and CDR2 SQIVND come from the germline V gene (reference sequence). Deletions cut 6 bases from V and 5 bases from J, with 11 bases between. Here the CDR3 reads CASRMTGDNSPLHF. The CDR3 coding sequence is TGTGCCAGTAGGATGACAGGTGATAATTCACCCCTCCACTTT.

The genes are TRBV28 and TRBJ1-2; maybe TRBD1 (5 bases). Germline CDR1 and CDR2: MDHEN and SYDVKM. The CDR3 is 13 amino acids. Trimming shortened V by 5 bases and J by 4 bases, and 11 bases separated the two germline ends. The CDR3 coding sequence is TGTGCCAGCAGTCAGACAGCCTCCTATGGCTACACCTTC. Translating gives CASSQTASYGYTF.

The chain has TRBV15 and TRBJ1-2; D is uncertain. Trimming took off 3 bases at V and 8 bases at J, with 7 bases between the two ends. Germline CDR1 LNHNV, CDR2 YYDKDF (reference sequence). This CDR3 has 11 amino acids. For the CDR3, the DNA is TGTGCCACCAGCAGTGTAGCGGGCTACACCTTC. It is translated as CATSSVAGYTF. Full variable domain (outside the CDR3, taken from reference TRBV15 and TRBJ1-2): DAMVIQNPRYQVTQFGKPVTLSCSQTLNHNVMYWYQQKSSQAPKLLFHYYDKDFNNEADTPDNFQSRRPNTSFCFLDIRSPGLGDTAMYLCATSSVAGYTFGSGTRLTVV.

This chain uses TRBV25-1 with TRBJ2-1; a weak D match, TRBD1 (6 bases). This CDR3 is built from 13 residues. V gave up 5 bases and J gave up 4 bases, with 9 bases separating them. Germline V lookup: CDR1 MGHDK, CDR2 SYGVNS. This chain's CDR3 is CASSIGQYNEQFF. The CDR3 nucleotides are TGTGCCAGCAGTATTGGACAGTACAATGAGCAGTTCTTC.

V and J are TRBV6-6 and TRBJ1-1; D gene ambiguous. Per the germline V gene, CDR1 is MNHNY and CDR2 is SVGAGI (reference sequence). This CDR3 spans 14 amino acids. V was trimmed by 6 bases and J by 1 base, leaving 12 bases between them. DNA of the CDR3: TGTGCCAGCAGAAAATCCCGGGGGAACACTGAAGCTTTCTTT. Protein product: CASRKSRGNTEAFF.

The chain is built from TRBV7-9 and TRBJ1-4; 10 bases are a match to TRBD1. Germline lookup yields CDR1 SEHNR and CDR2 FQNEAQ (reference sequence). CDR3 length: 16 residues. V trimming: 4 bases; J trimming: 7 bases; junction bases outside the gene matches: 9. CDR3 DNA sequence: TGTGCCAGCAGCTCTAACGCCGGGACAGGGGCTGAAAAACTGTTTTTT. Translating it yields CASSSNAGTGAEKLFF.

The chain joins TRBV6-5 to TRBJ2-7; possibly TRBD1 for D (6 bases). The CDR3 sequence is 15 residues long. V was trimmed by 0 bases and J by 4 bases, leaving 13 bases between them. CDR1 is MNHEY and CDR2 is SVGAGI in the germline V gene. The CDR3 DNA is TGTGCCAGCAGTTACTCGGGCAGGGGCAATTACGAGCAGTACTTC. Residues: CASSYSGRGNYEQYF.

This rearrangement joins TRBV7-6 to TRBJ1-2, with a tentative D call TRBD1 (5 bases). CDR1 and CDR2 (germline): SGHVS, FNYEAQ. The V end was cut by 5 bases, the J end by 3 bases, with 16 bases between. The CDR3 spans 15 residues. DNA of the CDR3: TGTGCCAGCAGCCCGAAGGCCGGGACTGACTATGGCTACACCTTC. Translating it yields CASSPKAGTDYGYTF.

The rearrangement links TRBV18 to TRBJ1-5, with 9 bases lining up with TRBD1. The CDR3 consists of 16 residues. Trimming cost V 1 base and J 4 bases; bases outside gene matches: 5. From germline, CDR1 is KGHSH and CDR2 LQKENI. In DNA form, the CDR3 reads TGTGCCAGCTCACCACAGACAGGGGGTCCAAATCAGCCCCAGCATTTT. Protein: CASSPQTGGPNQPQHF.

The CDR3 region is CASTSLEGTGWSSGANVLTF. In nucleotides, the CDR3 is TGTGCCAGCACCTCGTTGGAGGGGACAGGTTGGAGCTCTGGGGCCAACGTCCTGACTTTC. The chain employs TRBV27 and TRBJ2-6; TRBD1 agrees at 8 bases. The V gene end was trimmed by 7 bases and the J gene end by 0 bases; junction bases not matched to a gene: 17. The CDR3 has 20 amino acids. Looked up from germline, CDR1 is MNHEY and CDR2 is SMNVEV (reference sequence).

The V and J genes are TRBV5-8 and TRBJ1-6, with a possible D match to TRBD1 (5 bases). V was shortened by 3 bases and J by 4 bases, with 8 bases between the two germline ends. The CDR3 loop spans 14 amino acids. Per germline, CDR1 SGHTS and CDR2 YDEGEE. CDR3 loop: CASSWGGYNSPLHF. The CDR3 DNA reads TGTGCCAGCAGCTGGGGCGGATATAATTCACCCCTCCACTTT.

The J gene is TRBJ2-2, the V gene TRBV24-1, with D unclear. From germline, CDR1 is KGHDR and CDR2 SFDVKD. This CDR3 has 13 amino acids. V was clipped by 7 bases and J by 6 bases, with 11 bases between them. Here the CDR3 DNA reads TGTGCCACCAGAGCCAGACTCGCCGGGGAGCTGTTTTTT. Protein: CATRARLAGELFF.

This chain links TRBV7-2 with TRBJ2-7; 7 nucleotides agree with TRBD2. V was pared by 5 bases and J by 2 bases, with 12 bases of the junction left unmatched. From germline, CDR1 is SGHTA and CDR2 FQGNSA. The CDR3 covers 16 residues. The CDR3 protein is CASSRRGGGSTYEQYF. CDR3 sequence (DNA): TGTGCCAGCAGCCGCCGGGGCGGGGGTAGCACCTACGAGCAGTACTTC. Looking up the rest from reference TRBV7-2 and TRBJ2-7 gives the full variable domain: GAGVSQSPSNKVTEKGKDVELRCDPISGHTALYWYRQSLGQGLEFLIYFQGNSAPDKSGLPSDRFSAERTGGSVSTLTIQRTQQEDSAVYLCASSRRGGGSTYEQYFGPGTRLTVT.

The rearrangement uses TRBV27 and TRBJ2-3; 9 nucleotides line up with TRBD2. CDR1 and CDR2 (germline): MNHEY, SMNVEV (reference sequence). J was trimmed by 5 bases and V by 9 bases; bases with no gene match: 15. This CDR3 is 16 amino acids long. CDR3 nucleotide sequence: TGTGCCAGATCTACACGATGCGGGGGGGAGGAAGATACGCAGTATTTT. Protein: CARSTRCGGEEDTQYF.

This chain joins TRBV28 and TRBJ1-4; TRBD1 might be the D (6 bases). CDR1 is MDHEN, CDR2 SYDVKM, per germline. V was cut by 1 base and J by 0 bases, with 18 bases left in between. This CDR3 has 19 residues. The CDR3 DNA follows: TGTGCCAGCAGTTTATCCACTTCGACAGGCGCTCCAACTAATGAAAAACTGTTTTTT. Amino acids: CASSLSTSTGAPTNEKLFF.

This rearrangement joins TRBV10-3 to TRBJ1-1; D may be TRBD1 (6 bases). This CDR3 has 16 amino acids. V was clipped by 3 bases and J by 4 bases, with 18 bases between them. Germline CDR1 and CDR2: ENHRY and SYGVKD. CDR3 DNA sequence: TGTGCCATCAGTGACATTATGCTGGGGGCGTTCACTGAAGCTTTCTTT. Protein sequence: CAISDIMLGAFTEAFF.

V usage is TRBV19 and J usage is TRBJ2-2; D possibly corresponds to TRBD2 (5 bases). Germline CDR1 reads LNHDA; CDR2 reads SQIVND (reference sequence). The CDR3 runs 12 residues. V was cut by 7 bases and J by 7 bases, with 10 bases left in between. The CDR3 DNA reads TGTGCCAGTAACCCCGGGGTCGGGGAGCTGTTTTTT. It codes for CASNPGVGELFF.

The rearrangement joins TRBV6-2 or TRBV6-3 to TRBJ1-2, with 7 bases that match TRBD1. Trimming at V came to 6 bases and at J to 3 bases, leaving 7 bases not matched to a gene. There are 14 residues in the CDR3. Germline V gene data show CDR1 as MNHEY and CDR2 as SVGEGT. CDR3 region: CASSKTGQHYGYTF. The CDR3 DNA reads TGTGCCAGCAGCAAGACGGGACAGCACTATGGCTACACCTTC.

V gene TRBV2 combines with J gene TRBJ2-2; maybe TRBD1 (5 bases). The CDR3 spans 14 residues. The ends were cut back, 7 bases at V and 0 bases at J, with 9 bases in the middle. Germline V lookup: CDR1 SNHLY, CDR2 FYNNEI. CDR3 in amino acids: CASIWGANTGELFF. The CDR3 DNA sequence: TGTGCCAGCATTTGGGGCGCGAACACCGGGGAGCTGTTTTTT.

The rearrangement uses TRBV19 and TRBJ1-3; no clear D. Trimming cost V 5 bases and J 4 bases, with 18 bases left between them. CDR1 is LNHDA, CDR2 SQIVND, per germline (reference sequence). The CDR3 loop spans 16 amino acids. The CDR3 DNA follows: TGTGCCAGTAGTGCGGGCCTTTCGGGTTGGGGAAACACCATATATTTT. Its translation: CASSAGLSGWGNTIYF.

The gene calls are TRBV15 and TRBJ2-3; D gene ambiguous. Germline loops: CDR1 LNHNV, CDR2 YYDKDF (reference sequence). V was pared by 6 bases and J by 6 bases, with 10 bases between. The CDR3 runs to 12 residues. The chain's CDR3 is CATRKFQDTQYF. Here the CDR3 DNA reads TGTGCCACCAGAAAATTCCAGGATACGCAGTATTTT.

The chain has TRBV19 and TRBJ2-7, with 9 positions matching TRBD1. The CDR3 totals 15 residues. Germline V lookup: CDR1 LNHDA, CDR2 SQIVND (reference sequence). Losses at the gene ends were 6 bases for V and 6 bases for J; bases not matched to a gene: 12. CDR3 in DNA: TGTGCCAGTAGCTCCGGGACAGGGCGTCTGGTCGAGCAGTACTTC. It yields the protein CASSSGTGRLVEQYF.

V and J are TRBV4-2 and TRBJ1-2; 9 nucleotides agree with TRBD1. V lost 0 bases, J lost 4 bases, and 9 bases stayed unmatched. Germline CDR1 and CDR2: LGHNA and YNFKEQ. The CDR3 contains 17 residues. CDR3 sequence reads: CASSQDVGRTGAYGYTF. CDR3 bases: TGTGCCAGCAGCCAAGATGTAGGAAGGACAGGGGCCTATGGCTACACCTTC.

The chain recombines TRBV15 with TRBJ1-3, with D uncertain. The germline V gene has CDR1 LNHNV and CDR2 YYDKDF (reference sequence). The CDR3 consists of 11 residues. Trimming left V 4 bases short and J 7 bases short, with 5 bases between. The CDR3 is CATSTPNTIYF. CDR3 nucleotide sequence: TGTGCCACCAGCACCCCGAACACCATATATTTT.